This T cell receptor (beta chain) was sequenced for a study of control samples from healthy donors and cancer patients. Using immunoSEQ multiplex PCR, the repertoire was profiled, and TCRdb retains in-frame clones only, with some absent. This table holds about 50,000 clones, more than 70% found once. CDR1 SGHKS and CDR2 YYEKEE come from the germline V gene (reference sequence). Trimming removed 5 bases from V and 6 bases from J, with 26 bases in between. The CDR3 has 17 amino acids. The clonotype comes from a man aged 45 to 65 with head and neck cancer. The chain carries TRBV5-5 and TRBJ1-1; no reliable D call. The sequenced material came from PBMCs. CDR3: CASRPRPRDGSKAEAFF. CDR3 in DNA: TGTGCCAGCAGGCCTCGACCCCGCGATGGGTCAAAGGCTGAAGCTTTCTTT.